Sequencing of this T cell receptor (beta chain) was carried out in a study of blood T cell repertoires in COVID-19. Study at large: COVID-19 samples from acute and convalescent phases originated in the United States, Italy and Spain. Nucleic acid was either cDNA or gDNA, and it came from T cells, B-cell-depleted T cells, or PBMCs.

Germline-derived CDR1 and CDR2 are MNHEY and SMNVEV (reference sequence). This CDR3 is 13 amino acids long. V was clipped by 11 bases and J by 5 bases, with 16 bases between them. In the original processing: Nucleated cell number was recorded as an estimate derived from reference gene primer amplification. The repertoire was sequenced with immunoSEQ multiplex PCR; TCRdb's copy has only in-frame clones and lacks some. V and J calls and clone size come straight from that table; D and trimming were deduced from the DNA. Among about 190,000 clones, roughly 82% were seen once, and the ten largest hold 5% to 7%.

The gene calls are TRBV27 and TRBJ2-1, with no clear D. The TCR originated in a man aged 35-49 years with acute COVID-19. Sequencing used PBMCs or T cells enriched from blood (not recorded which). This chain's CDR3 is CADRPSRDNEQFF. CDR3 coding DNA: TGTGCCGACCGCCCTAGTCGTGACAATGAGCAGTTCTTC.